This T cell receptor beta chain was profiled in a study of blood T cells in healthy people across ages. Overall study: In model experiments, template switching was able to capture about one barcoded beta molecule for every two T cells that were present.

This clonotype showed up just once. Primed by a sample-barcoded 5' primer and a J-beta primer mix, a second PCR proceeded for about 6 to 11 cycles. TCRdb passed the 5' RACE reads through MiXCR, listing each CDR3 protein once. The sample has roughly 1.4 million distinct CDR3 sequences, around 59% seen once. V was trimmed by 3 bases and J by 6 bases, leaving 12 bases between them. Germline-derived CDR1 and CDR2 are SGDLS and YYNGEE. CDR3 length: 14 amino acids. This chain joins TRBV9 and TRBJ2-2; maybe TRBD2 (6 bases). The sequenced sample was blood. The receptor's source is a man younger than 30 in good health. CDR3 in DNA: TGTGCCAGCAGCGCCGGGACTGCCGCCGGGGAGCTGTTTTTT. Its protein is CASSAGTAAGELFF.